This entry is about one TCR beta chain. Its antigen is unknown. No clone much larger than this one lies a single base away; base qualities are absent. The entire amount of isolated RNA was reverse transcribed using the High Capacity cDNA Reverse Transcription Kit, so the sequenced TCRB transcripts were expressed ones. Naive, central memory and regulatory T cell samples underwent deep immunoSEQ sequencing, averaging about 3.57 million total reads per sample. Sorted cells were lysed in RLT buffer and RNA was extracted with DNase-treated RNeasy Micro or Mini kits, depending on cell number. To prevent cross-contamination, each cell subset was processed individually, whereas patient and healthy donor samples were processed jointly. The immunoSEQ multiplex PCR was used to amplify TCRB sequences from cDNA, yielding 87-bp fragments that span the CDR3 region. Amplicons were sequenced on the Illumina HiSeq platform. The authors' pipeline ran thus. Synthetic template baselines were used to correct PCR bias computationally, reads within Hamming distance 2 were collapsed, and singletons that could not be merged were discarded. Reads were aligned against IMGT to assign V, D and J genes, CDR3 length and insertions or deletions at six rearrangement sites. Within each subset, clonotype counts were normalized to the number of sorted cells before true diversity and Gini coefficients were calculated with the tcR R package. Repertoire sharing was quantified using the overlap coefficient calculated on TCRB nucleotide sequences. Out-of-frame TCRB sequences from naive cells were analyzed to stand in for the pre-selection repertoire. Drawn from immuneACCESS, this table holds only the in-frame rearrangements with V and J called that TCRdb kept. Clones are partly lost; checked studies trace under half to an unresolved V gene and leave the rest unexplained. That table furnishes V, J and clone size, whereas the DNA furnished D and trimming. This sample holds about 710,000 clones; over 12% were observed only once. Jointly, the top ten make up just under 0.04% of the sample.

A single peripheral blood draw of around 120 mL on average was collected from each donor into heparinised tubes. Naive, central memory, regulatory and stem cell-like memory CD4+ T cells were sorted on a BD FACSAria II using a panel including CD45RO, CCR7, CD25, CD127, CD95 and CD27. All sorted populations exceeded 95% purity. PBMCs were separated immediately by Lymphoprep density gradient centrifugation and were stained directly, without being cultured. So that batch effects would be minimized, each experiment stained and sorted samples in pairs, pairing one healthy donor with one patient. CDR1 and CDR2 were assigned from the germline V gene as ENHRY and SYGVKD. V loses 4 bases at its end and J loses 6 bases; junction bases beyond the gene matches: 3. From the cysteine up to the phenylalanine, the CDR3 has a length of 13 residues. The read is trimmed to its CDR3 DNA, 39 bases read in frame from base 1.

The record originates from a study of beta chain features in type 1 diabetes (dated by TCRdb to 2017 to 2018). Looking at the study overall: Mean age, gender distribution, total cell number and subset yield did not differ between patients and healthy donors. Across all samples, 107,917,701 sorted cells were examined, and cell number per subset correlated strongly with RNA yield. The study compared the TCRB repertoires of sorted circulating CD4+ T cell subsets in recently diagnosed type 1 diabetes patients with those in matched healthy donors. Regulatory and stem cell-like memory subsets were isolated from only 8 patients and roughly 8 healthy donors, whereas naive and central memory subsets came from all 30 or so donors. General study outcomes and caveats: Because cDNA was sequenced instead of genomic DNA, activated cells with high expression could be over-represented, although the groups did not differ in activation or CD3 levels. Type 1 diabetes patients showed a moderate but significant shortening of TCRB CDR3 length in all four CD4+ subsets. Patients with type 1 diabetes made fewer insertions and deleted more nucleotides at VDJ recombination sites, implying thymic rearrangement abnormalities. Only small numbers of individuals were included in the HLA sub-analyses, which left unresolved whether HLA type had any influence on TCRB rearrangement. PCR may preferentially amplify shorter templates, but because patient and control samples were amplified and corrected together, any resulting skew would affect both groups equally. The naive, central memory and regulatory TCRB repertoires appeared to resemble one another more closely among patients than among healthy donors.

Specimen: naive CD4+ T cells from blood. The sample's cell subset or site label is to be understood as: true naive CD4+ T cells. The sequence was obtained from a man aged 18 to 30 with type 1 diabetes. The chain is made from TRBV10-3 and TRBJ1-2; TRBD1 matches 9 bases in the middle. The DNA reads TGTGCCATCAGTGTTACAGGGGGCGATGGCTACACCTTC. Its coded protein is CAISVTGGDGYTF.